This T cell receptor (beta chain) emerged from a study of Ad26.COV2.S vaccination and SARS-CoV-2 variants. Across the study: The vaccine Ad26.COV2.S was put into the muscle once, or twice with 56 days between.

Whole-study results and caveats: The study found higher spike-specific TCR breadth in vaccine than placebo recipients.

About this clone: The antigen is undetermined.

Treatment defined: approximately 18 received Ad26.COV2.S at low or high dose, single or two shots; about 5 received placebo; per-sample allocation not given. Each sample was drawn 63 days after the first injection (of vaccine or placebo). An adult aged 18-55 years in Boston served as the donor. Produced via immunoSEQ multiplex PCR; TCRdb's table is partial and in-frame only. The table includes around 300,000 clones, around 89% detected once. The CDR3 is 14 residues long. CDR1 SGHVS and CDR2 FQNEAQ come from the germline V gene. Trimming removed 0 bases at V and 6 bases at J, with 8 bases between. The TCR sequence derives from a person between 18 and 60 years old who received the Ad26.COV2.S COVID-19 vaccine or a placebo. The sequences come from peripheral blood, collected in a trial of Ad26.COV2.S vaccine versus placebo. J is TRBJ2-2 and V is TRBV7-8, with no clear D. CDR3 loop: CASSLARVAGELFF. The CDR3 nucleotides are TGTGCCAGCAGCTTAGCTAGGGTCGCCGGGGAGCTGTTTTTT.